This T cell receptor (beta chain) stems from a study of shared clonotypes between healthy human individuals. Clones were read by immunoSEQ multiplex PCR, and TCRdb kept only the in-frame ones, dropping some. In the table there are approximately 1.1 million clones, 75% to 80% of which are singletons. Comments on this clone: Its specificity is not known.

Study observations and caveats: Memory subsets generally showed lower estimated richness than naive subsets.

Germline V gives CDR1 SGHRS, CDR2 YFSETQ. V dropped 4 bases and J dropped 4; count of bases not matched to a gene: 9. The length of the CDR3 is 16 residues. The V and J genes are TRBV5-1 and TRBJ2-5; TRBD1 matches at 11 bases. The specimen sequenced was memory CD4+ T cells from PBMCs. Documented subset: CD45RA-negative fraction. The TCR was taken from a man aged 18-30 years in good health. Some clones in this sample may be carry-over from other donors' samples. The CDR3 loop is CASSGRTGGASETQYF. CDR3 DNA sequence: TGCGCCAGCAGCGGACGGACAGGGGGCGCGTCAGAGACCCAGTACTTC.